This is a list of T cell receptor beta chains from one sample in a study of cytomegalovirus exposure and HLA in healthy donors. Using immunoSEQ multiplex PCR, the repertoire was profiled, and TCRdb retains in-frame clones only, with some absent. The sample lists about 140,000 clones; 75% were seen once. The sequencing sample was made of PBMCs. These receptor sequences come from a man younger than 35 in good health and CMV-seropositive. CDR3s include the opening cysteine and the closing phenylalanine or tryptophan. A D gene is named only where the DNA matches it firmly. Some rows have no size entry. The others give once, few or many, or a class for an expanded clone.

TRBV9	TRBJ2-2	-	15	few	CASSVEGGGTGELFF	TGTGCCAGCAGCGTAGAGGGAGGGGGGACCGGGGAGCTGTTTTTT
TRBV6-5	TRBJ1-1	-	11	-	CASSSNSEAFF	TGTGCCAGCAGTTCGAACTCTGAAGCTTTCTTT
TRBV5-1	TRBJ2-2	TRBD1	14	-	CASSGTESTGELFF	TGCGCCAGCAGTGGGACAGAAAGCACCGGGGAGCTGTTTTTT
TRBV5-1	TRBJ2-5	TRBD2	15	-	CASSGASGSGETQYF	TGCGCCAGCAGCGGGGCTAGCGGGAGCGGCGAGACCCAGTACTTC
TRBV18	TRBJ2-7	-	13	-	CASSPGGDYEQYF	TGTGCCAGCTCACCGGGCGGGGACTACGAGCAGTACTTC
TRBV14	TRBJ2-3	TRBD2	16	-	CASSRLREPRGDTQYF	TGTGCCAGCAGTAGACTGCGGGAGCCCCGCGGGGATACGCAGTATTTT
TRBV29-1	TRBJ2-7	TRBD1	12	-	CSARDRPYEQYF	TGCAGCGCACGGGACAGACCGTACGAGCAGTACTTC
TRBV9	TRBJ1-1	TRBD1	13	-	CASSGDRGTEAFF	TGTGCCAGCAGCGGAGACAGGGGCACTGAAGCTTTCTTT
TRBV7-3	TRBJ2-7	TRBD1	15	-	CASSLLGTGNYEQYF	TGTGCCAGCAGCTTATTAGGGACAGGTAATTACGAGCAGTACTTC
TRBV4-2	TRBJ1-2	TRBD1	18	few	CASSQEFGQDRGFYGYTF	TGTGCCAGCAGCCAAGAATTTGGACAGGACAGGGGTTTCTATGGCTACACCTTC
TRBV15	TRBJ1-2	-	15	few	CATSSRGGSIYGYTF	TGTGCCACCAGCTCCCGCGGAGGGAGCATCTATGGCTACACCTTC
TRBV5-1	TRBJ2-7	TRBD1	15	-	CASSLPGTGPYEQYF	TGCGCCAGCAGCTTACCCGGGACAGGGCCCTACGAGCAGTACTTC
TRBV7-2	TRBJ2-5	-	14	-	CASTPSGGPETQYF	TGTGCCAGCACCCCATCGGGGGGCCCGGAGACCCAGTACTTC
TRBV7-9	TRBJ2-5	TRBD2	16	-	CASSTLAGAFGETQYF	TGTGCCAGCAGCACCCTAGCGGGAGCTTTCGGTGAGACCCAGTACTTC
TRBV7-9	TRBJ1-4	TRBD1	14	-	CASSLDRGNEKLFF	TGTGCCAGCAGCTTAGACAGGGGGAATGAAAAACTGTTTTTT
TRBV27	TRBJ2-3	-	16	-	CASNPGTPTNTDTQYF	TGTGCCAGCAACCCTGGGACTCCAACCAACACAGATACGCAGTATTTT
TRBV7-6	TRBJ2-7	TRBD1	17	once	CASSLGPLGQGIYEQYF	TGTGCCAGCAGCTTGGGTCCTTTGGGACAGGGGATTTACGAGCAGTACTTC
TRBV7-2	TRBJ1-5	-	13	-	CASSENRGQPQHF	TGTGCCAGCAGCGAGAACAGAGGGCAGCCCCAGCATTTT
TRBV15	TRBJ1-4	-	16	-	CATSSGQIATNEKLFF	TGTGCCACCAGCAGTGGGCAGATTGCAACTAATGAAAAACTGTTTTTT
TRBV30	TRBJ1-2	-	12	-	CAWEPGVYGYTF	TGTGCCTGGGAGCCGGGGGTCTATGGCTACACCTTC
TRBV5-1	TRBJ2-7	TRBD2	15	few	CASSPSGRVYYEQYF	TGCGCCAGCAGCCCTAGCGGGAGGGTGTACTACGAGCAGTACTTC
TRBV5-4	TRBJ2-7	-	12	-	CASSLNSYEQYF	TGTGCCAGCAGCTTAAATTCCTACGAGCAGTACTTC
TRBV29-1	TRBJ2-5	TRBD1	14	-	CSALLTGDQETQYF	TGCAGCGCCCTATTGACAGGGGACCAAGAGACCCAGTACTTC
TRBV11-3	TRBJ2-1	-	14	-	CASSRGGSYNEQFF	TGTGCCAGCAGCAGGGGTGGCAGCTACAATGAGCAGTTCTTC
TRBV10-1	TRBJ2-2	-	13	-	CASSASEAGELFF	TGCGCCAGCAGTGCCTCGGAGGCCGGGGAGCTGTTTTTT
TRBV27	TRBJ1-1	-	15	-	CASRNQNRGLTEAFF	TGTGCCAGCAGGAACCAAAATCGGGGTTTGACTGAAGCTTTCTTT
TRBV21-1	TRBJ2-2	-	16	-	CASSGLSNTNTGELFF	TGTGCCAGCTCCGGACTAAGTAATACGAACACCGGGGAGCTGTTTTTT
TRBV10-3	TRBJ1-1	TRBD1	13	-	CAISGQGADEAFF	TGTGCCATCAGCGGACAGGGGGCGGATGAAGCTTTCTTT
TRBV11-3	TRBJ2-3	-	12	-	CASSQNTDTQYF	TGTGCCAGCAGCCAGAACACAGATACGCAGTATTTT
TRBV7-9	TRBJ2-1	TRBD2	17	-	CASSPRTKREIYNEQFF	TGTGCCAGCAGCCCTCGAACTAAGCGGGAGATCTACAATGAGCAGTTCTTC
TRBV29-1	TRBJ2-5	TRBD2	13	once	CSVCSGRSETQYF	TGCAGCGTGTGTAGCGGGAGATCAGAGACCCAGTACTTC
TRBV4-2	TRBJ2-1	TRBD2	15	-	CASSQVVLAGAEQFF	TGTGCCAGCAGCCAAGTGGTACTAGCGGGAGCTGAGCAGTTCTTC
TRBV14	TRBJ2-1	-	16	-	CASSQEAYHSYNEQFF	TGTGCCAGCAGCCAAGAAGCCTACCACTCCTACAATGAGCAGTTCTTC
TRBV15	TRBJ2-7	-	12	-	CATSRHGYEQYF	TGTGCCACCAGCAGGCACGGCTACGAGCAGTACTTC
TRBV15	TRBJ1-5	-	13	-	CATSRDLSSAQHF	TGTGCCACCAGCAGAGATCTGTCCTCGGCCCAGCATTTT
TRBV27	TRBJ1-5	-	15	-	CASSSTGQGNQPQHF	TGTGCCAGCAGTTCGACAGGTCAGGGCAATCAGCCCCAGCATTTT
TRBV5-1	TRBJ1-2	-	12	-	CASSWQEEGYTF	TGCGCCAGCAGCTGGCAAGAGGAAGGCTACACCTTC
TRBV18	TRBJ2-7	TRBD1	13	-	CASSPSRTGEQYF	TGTGCCAGCTCACCGTCCCGGACAGGCGAGCAGTACTTC
TRBV6-5	TRBJ2-5	-	15	-	CASSYSGGQQETQYF	TGTGCCAGCAGTTACTCAGGAGGGCAACAAGAGACCCAGTACTTC
TRBV28	TRBJ1-5	TRBD1	19	few	CASSLPGTETLYSNQPQHF	TGTGCCAGCAGTTTACCCGGGACAGAGACGCTTTATAGCAATCAGCCCCAGCATTTT
TRBV19	TRBJ2-7	TRBD2	14	few	CASSMGSSGDEQYF	TGTGCCAGTAGTATGGGGTCTAGCGGGGACGAGCAGTACTTC
TRBV4-2	TRBJ2-5	TRBD2	16	-	CASSRATGTSGETQYF	TGTGCCAGCAGCCGGGCGACCGGGACTAGCGGGGAGACCCAGTACTTC
TRBV7-6	TRBJ2-2	TRBD2	17	-	CASSFGLAGGLTGELFF	TGTGCCAGCAGCTTTGGACTAGCGGGAGGACTGACCGGGGAGCTGTTTTTT
TRBV7-3	TRBJ2-7	TRBD2	14	-	CASSSGLAGEEQYF	TGTGCCAGCAGCTCCGGACTAGCGGGAGAGGAGCAGTACTTC
TRBV19	TRBJ2-5	TRBD1	14	-	CASSLQGDQETQYF	TGTGCCAGTAGCCTGCAGGGGGACCAAGAGACCCAGTACTTC
TRBV28	TRBJ2-7	-	15	-	CASSIQGIASYEQYF	TGTGCCAGCAGTATACAGGGTATTGCCTCCTACGAGCAGTACTTC
TRBV15	TRBJ2-7	TRBD2	15	-	CATSRDNSGLYEQYF	TGTGCCACCAGCAGAGATAATAGCGGGCTTTACGAGCAGTACTTC
TRBV9	TRBJ2-7	TRBD2	18	-	CASSEGMIGTSGSYEQYF	TGTGCCAGCAGCGAGGGGATGATTGGGACTAGCGGGAGCTACGAGCAGTACTTC
TRBV5-6	TRBJ1-1	-	15	-	CASFEENRMNTEAFF	TGTGCCAGCTTCGAGGAGAATCGAATGAACACTGAAGCTTTCTTT
TRBV5-1	TRBJ2-1	-	14	-	CASSLGQANNEQFF	TGCGCCAGCAGCTTGGGACAGGCCAACAATGAGCAGTTCTTC
TRBV5-6	TRBJ2-1	TRBD2	19	-	CASSPFGLAAASSYNEQFF	TGTGCCAGCAGCCCCTTCGGACTAGCCGCCGCCAGCTCCTACAATGAGCAGTTCTTC
TRBV6-5	TRBJ1-2	-	13	-	CASSYTNRDGYTF	TGTGCCAGCAGTTACACTAACAGGGATGGCTACACCTTC
TRBV28	TRBJ2-6	TRBD2	17	many	CASRPGLAGPGANVLTF	TGTGCCAGCAGGCCGGGACTAGCGGGACCTGGGGCCAACGTCCTGACTTTC
TRBV5-3	TRBJ1-2	TRBD1	13	-	CARSRDREYGYTF	TGTGCCAGAAGCCGGGACAGGGAGTATGGCTACACCTTC
TRBV2	TRBJ1-2	-	17	once	CASSEMIPGVSSYGYTF	TGTGCCAGCAGTGAAATGATCCCAGGGGTTTCAAGCTATGGCTACACCTTC